The entry that follows covers one T cell receptor (beta chain) sequence. The entry originates in a study of blood T cell repertoires in COVID-19. Across the whole study: Acute and convalescent COVID-19 samples came from the United States, Italy and Spain. PBMCs, B-cell-depleted T cells, or T cells were the source of the cDNA or gDNA that made up the material.

Original data processing: Amplified reference gene primers provided the basis for estimating nucleated cell counts. Here immunoSEQ multiplex PCR was the method, and the copy in TCRdb shows in-frame clones only, minus some. V and J calls and clone size follow that table, whereas D and trimming were derived from the DNA. The table records roughly 26,000 clones, about nine tenths of them present only once. The CDR3 is made up of 16 amino acids. Germline assignment: CDR1 LGHDT and CDR2 YNNKEL (reference sequence). Trimming took 4 bases from V and 0 from J, leaving 13 bases between them. This TCR derives from a human donor in a cohort sampled during active COVID-19. The gene calls are TRBV3-1 (or the pseudogene TRBV3-2) and TRBJ1-3, with unresolved D. The specimen was peripheral blood. CDR3: CASSPGHLSSGNTIYF. The CDR3 DNA follows: TGTGCCAGCAGCCCTGGGCATTTAAGCTCTGGAAACACCATATATTTT.